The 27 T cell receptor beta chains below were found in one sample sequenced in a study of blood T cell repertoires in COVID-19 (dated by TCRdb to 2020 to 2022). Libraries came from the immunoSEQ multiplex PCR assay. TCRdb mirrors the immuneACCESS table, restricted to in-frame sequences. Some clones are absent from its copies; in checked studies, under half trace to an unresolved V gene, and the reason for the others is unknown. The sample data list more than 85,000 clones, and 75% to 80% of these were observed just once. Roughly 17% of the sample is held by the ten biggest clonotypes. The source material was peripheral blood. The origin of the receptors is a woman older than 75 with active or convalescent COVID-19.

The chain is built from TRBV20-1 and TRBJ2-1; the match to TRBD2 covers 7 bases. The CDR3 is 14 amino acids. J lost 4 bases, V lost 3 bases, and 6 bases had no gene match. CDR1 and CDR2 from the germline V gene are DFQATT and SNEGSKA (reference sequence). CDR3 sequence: CSASFIGGYNEQFF. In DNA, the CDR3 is TGCAGTGCTAGTTTCATCGGGGGGTACAATGAGCAGTTCTTC.

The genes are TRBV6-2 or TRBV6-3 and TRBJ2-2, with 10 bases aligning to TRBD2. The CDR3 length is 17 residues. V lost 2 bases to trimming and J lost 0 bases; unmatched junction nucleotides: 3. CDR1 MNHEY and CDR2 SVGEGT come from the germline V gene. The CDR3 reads CASSYQGTSANTGELFF. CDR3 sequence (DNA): TGTGCCAGCAGTTACCAGGGGACTAGCGCGAACACCGGGGAGCTGTTTTTT.

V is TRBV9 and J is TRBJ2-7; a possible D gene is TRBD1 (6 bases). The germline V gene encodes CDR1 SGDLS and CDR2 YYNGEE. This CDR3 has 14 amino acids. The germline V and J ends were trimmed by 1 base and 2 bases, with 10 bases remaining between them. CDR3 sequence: CASSVQGLPYEQYF. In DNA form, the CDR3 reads TGTGCCAGCAGCGTACAGGGGCTACCCTACGAGCAGTACTTC.

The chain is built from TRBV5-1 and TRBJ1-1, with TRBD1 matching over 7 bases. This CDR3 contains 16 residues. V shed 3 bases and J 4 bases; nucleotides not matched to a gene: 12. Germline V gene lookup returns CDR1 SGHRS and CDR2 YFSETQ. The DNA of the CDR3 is TGCGCCAGCAGCTGGCCGGCTGACAGGGTGGGCACTGAAGCTTTCTTT. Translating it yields CASSWPADRVGTEAFF.

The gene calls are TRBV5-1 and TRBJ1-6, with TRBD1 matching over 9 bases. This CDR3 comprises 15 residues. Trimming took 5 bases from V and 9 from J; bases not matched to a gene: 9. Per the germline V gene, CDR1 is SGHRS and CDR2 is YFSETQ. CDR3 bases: TGCGCCAGCAGAGAGGGACAGGGAAGAGGTTCACCCCTCCACTTT. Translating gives CASREGQGRGSPLHF. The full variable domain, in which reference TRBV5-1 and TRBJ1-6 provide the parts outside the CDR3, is KAGVTQTPRYLIKTRGQQVTLSCSPISGHRSVSWYQQTPGQGLQFLFEYFSETQRNKGNFPGRFSGRQFSNSRSEMNVSTLELGDSALYLCASREGQGRGSPLHFGNGTRLTVT.

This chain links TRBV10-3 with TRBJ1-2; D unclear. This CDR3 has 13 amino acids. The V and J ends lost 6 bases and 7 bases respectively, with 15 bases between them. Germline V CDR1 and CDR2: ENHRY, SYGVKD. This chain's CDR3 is CAIRGSEEGGYTF. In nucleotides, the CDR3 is TGTGCCATCAGGGGGTCAGAGGAGGGTGGCTACACCTTC.

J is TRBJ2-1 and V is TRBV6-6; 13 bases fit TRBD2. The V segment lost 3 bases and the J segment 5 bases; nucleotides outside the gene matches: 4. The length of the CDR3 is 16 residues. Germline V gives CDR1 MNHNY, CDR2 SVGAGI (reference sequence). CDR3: CASSYLGLAGDNEQFF. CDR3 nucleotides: TGTGCCAGCAGTTATCTCGGACTAGCGGGAGACAATGAGCAGTTCTTC.

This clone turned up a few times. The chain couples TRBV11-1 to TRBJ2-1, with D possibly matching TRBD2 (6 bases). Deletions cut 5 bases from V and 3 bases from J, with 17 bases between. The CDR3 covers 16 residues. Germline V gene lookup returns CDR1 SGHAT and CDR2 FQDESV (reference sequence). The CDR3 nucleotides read TGTGCCAGCAGCGAAGTAGGGAGGAGGAACTACAATGAGCAGTTCTTC. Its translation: CASSEVGRRNYNEQFF. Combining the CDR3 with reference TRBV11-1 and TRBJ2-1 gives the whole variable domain EAEVAQSPRYKITEKSQAVAFWCDPISGHATLYWYRQILGQGPELLVQFQDESVVDDSQLPKDRFSAERLKGVDSTLKIQPAELGDSAMYLCASSEVGRRNYNEQFFGPGTRLTVL.

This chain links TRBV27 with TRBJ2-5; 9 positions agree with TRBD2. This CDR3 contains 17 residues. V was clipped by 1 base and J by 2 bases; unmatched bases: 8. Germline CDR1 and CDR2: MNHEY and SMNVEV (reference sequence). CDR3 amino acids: CASSLWGLAPQQETQYF. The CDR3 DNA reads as TGTGCCAGCAGTTTATGGGGACTAGCCCCCCAACAAGAGACCCAGTACTTC.

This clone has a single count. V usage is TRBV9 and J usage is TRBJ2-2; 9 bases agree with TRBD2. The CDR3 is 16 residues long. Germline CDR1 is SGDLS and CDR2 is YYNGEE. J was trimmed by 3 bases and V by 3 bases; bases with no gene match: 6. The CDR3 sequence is CASSGGLASYTGELFF. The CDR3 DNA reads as TGTGCCAGCAGCGGAGGACTAGCGAGTTACACCGGGGAGCTGTTTTTT.

The CDR3 reads CASSHRTKNEQFF. CDR3 nucleotide sequence: TGCGCCAGCAGCCATAGGACTAAAAATGAGCAGTTCTTC. The chain employs TRBV4-3 and TRBJ2-1, with D perhaps matching TRBD2 (6 bases). Trimming removed 3 bases from V and 7 bases from J, with 10 bases in between. Per the germline V gene, CDR1 is LGHNA and CDR2 is YSLEER. The CDR3 covers 13 residues.

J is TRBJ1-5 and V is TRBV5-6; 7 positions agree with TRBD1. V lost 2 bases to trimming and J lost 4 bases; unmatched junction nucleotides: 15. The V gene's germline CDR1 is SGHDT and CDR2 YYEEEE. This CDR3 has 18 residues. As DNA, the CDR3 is TGTGCCAGCAGCTTATACCTAGGGACAGCCCAGGGAAATCAGCCCCAGCATTTT. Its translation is CASSLYLGTAQGNQPQHF.

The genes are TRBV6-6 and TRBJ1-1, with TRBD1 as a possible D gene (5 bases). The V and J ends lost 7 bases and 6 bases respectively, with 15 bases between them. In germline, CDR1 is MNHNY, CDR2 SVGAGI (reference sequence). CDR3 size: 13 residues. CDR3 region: CASTWGGSAEAFF. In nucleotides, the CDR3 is TGTGCCAGCACCTGGGGCGGTTCTGCTGAAGCTTTCTTT.

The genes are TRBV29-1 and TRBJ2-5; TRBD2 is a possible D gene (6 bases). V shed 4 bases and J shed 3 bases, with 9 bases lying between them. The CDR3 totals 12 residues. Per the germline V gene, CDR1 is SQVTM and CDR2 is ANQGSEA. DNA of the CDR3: TGCAGCGTTGCTCCTAGCGAAGAGACCCAGTACTTC. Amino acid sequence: CSVAPSEETQYF.

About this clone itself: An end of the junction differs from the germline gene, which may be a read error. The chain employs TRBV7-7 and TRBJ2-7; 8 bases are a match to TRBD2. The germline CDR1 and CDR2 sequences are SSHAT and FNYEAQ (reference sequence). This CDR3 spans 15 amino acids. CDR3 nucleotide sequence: TGTGCTAGCAGCTTACAGGCGGGAGGTGGGTACGAGCAGTACTTC. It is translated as CASSLQAGGGYEQYF. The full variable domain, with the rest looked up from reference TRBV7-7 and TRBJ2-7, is GAGVSQSPRYKVTKRGQDVTLRCDPISSHATLYWYQQALGQGPEFLTYFNYEAQPDKSGLPSDRFSAERPEGSISTLTIQRTEQRDSAMYRCASSLQAGGGYEQYFGPGTRLTVT.

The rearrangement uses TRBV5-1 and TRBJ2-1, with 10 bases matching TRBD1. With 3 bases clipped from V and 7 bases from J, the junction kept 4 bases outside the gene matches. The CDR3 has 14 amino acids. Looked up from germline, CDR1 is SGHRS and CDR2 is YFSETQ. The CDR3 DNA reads TGCGCCAGCAGCTCGGGACAGGGGAATAATGAGCAGTTCTTC. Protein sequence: CASSSGQGNNEQFF.

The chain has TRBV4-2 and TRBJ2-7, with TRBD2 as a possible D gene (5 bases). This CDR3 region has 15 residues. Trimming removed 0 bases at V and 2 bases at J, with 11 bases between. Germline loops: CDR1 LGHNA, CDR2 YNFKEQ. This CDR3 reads CASSQEGSGTYEQYF. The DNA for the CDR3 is TGTGCCAGCAGCCAAGAGGGCAGCGGAACCTACGAGCAGTACTTC.

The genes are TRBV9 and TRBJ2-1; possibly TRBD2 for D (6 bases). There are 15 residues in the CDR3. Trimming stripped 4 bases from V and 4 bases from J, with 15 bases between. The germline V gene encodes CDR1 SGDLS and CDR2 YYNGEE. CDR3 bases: TGTGCCAGCAGCCCCGGGAGTAGCGGATACAATGAGCAGTTCTTC. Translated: CASSPGSSGYNEQFF.

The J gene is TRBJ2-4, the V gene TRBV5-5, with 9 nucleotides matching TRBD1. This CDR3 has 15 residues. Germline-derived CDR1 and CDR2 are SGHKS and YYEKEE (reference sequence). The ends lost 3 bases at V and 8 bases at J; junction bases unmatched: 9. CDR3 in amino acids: CASSSGPGQGYIQYF. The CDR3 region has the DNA TGTGCCAGCAGCTCTGGCCCGGGACAGGGTTACATTCAGTACTTC.

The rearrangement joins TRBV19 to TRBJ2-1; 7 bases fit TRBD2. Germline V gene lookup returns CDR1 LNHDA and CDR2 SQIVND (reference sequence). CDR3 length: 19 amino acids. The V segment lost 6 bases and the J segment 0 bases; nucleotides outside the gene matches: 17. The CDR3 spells CASRRFRREPLSSYNEQFF. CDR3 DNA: TGTGCCAGTAGGCGTTTTCGGCGGGAGCCCCTTAGCTCCTACAATGAGCAGTTCTTC.

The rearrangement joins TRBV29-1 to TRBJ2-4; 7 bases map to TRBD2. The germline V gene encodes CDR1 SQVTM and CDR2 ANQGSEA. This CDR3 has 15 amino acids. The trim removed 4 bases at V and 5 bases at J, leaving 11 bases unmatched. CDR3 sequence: CSVVGREGSQNIQYF. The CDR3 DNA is TGCAGCGTTGTCGGCAGGGAGGGGAGCCAAAACATTCAGTACTTC.

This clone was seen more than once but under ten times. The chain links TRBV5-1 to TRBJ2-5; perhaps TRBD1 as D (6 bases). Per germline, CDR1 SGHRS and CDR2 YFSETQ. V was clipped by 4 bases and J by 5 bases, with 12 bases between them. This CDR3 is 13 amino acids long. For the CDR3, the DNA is TGCGCCAGCAGCCGCAGGGGAAGCGAGACCCAGTACTTC. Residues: CASSRRGSETQYF.

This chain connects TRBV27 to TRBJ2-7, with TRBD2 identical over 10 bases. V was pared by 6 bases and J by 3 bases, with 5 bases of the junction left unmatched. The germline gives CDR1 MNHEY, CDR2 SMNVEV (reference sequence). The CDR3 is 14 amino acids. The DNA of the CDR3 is TGTGCCAGCAGACCAGCGGGAGGGATCTACGAGCAGTACTTC. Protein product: CASRPAGGIYEQYF.

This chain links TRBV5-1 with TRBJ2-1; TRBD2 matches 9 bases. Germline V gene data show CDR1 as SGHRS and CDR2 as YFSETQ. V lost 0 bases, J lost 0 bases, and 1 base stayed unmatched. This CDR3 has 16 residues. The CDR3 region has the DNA TGCGCCAGCAGCTTGGCGGGACTAGCCTCCTACAATGAGCAGTTCTTC. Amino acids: CASSLAGLASYNEQFF.

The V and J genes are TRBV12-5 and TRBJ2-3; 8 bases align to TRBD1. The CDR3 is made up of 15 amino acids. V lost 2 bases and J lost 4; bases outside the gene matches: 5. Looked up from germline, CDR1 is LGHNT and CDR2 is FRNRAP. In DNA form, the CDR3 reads TGTGCTAGTGGTTTGACCCCGACAGGGGCAGATACGCAGTATTTT. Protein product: CASGLTPTGADTQYF.

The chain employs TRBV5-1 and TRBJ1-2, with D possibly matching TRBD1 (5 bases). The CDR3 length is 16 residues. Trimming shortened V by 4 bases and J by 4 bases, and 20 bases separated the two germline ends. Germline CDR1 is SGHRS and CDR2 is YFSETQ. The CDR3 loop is CASSTGLLASFYGYTF. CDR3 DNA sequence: TGCGCCAGCAGCACGGGACTACTAGCGAGCTTCTATGGCTACACCTTC. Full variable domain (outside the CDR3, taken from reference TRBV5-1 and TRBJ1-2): KAGVTQTPRYLIKTRGQQVTLSCSPISGHRSVSWYQQTPGQGLQFLFEYFSETQRNKGNFPGRFSGRQFSNSRSEMNVSTLELGDSALYLCASSTGLLASFYGYTFGSGTRLTVV.

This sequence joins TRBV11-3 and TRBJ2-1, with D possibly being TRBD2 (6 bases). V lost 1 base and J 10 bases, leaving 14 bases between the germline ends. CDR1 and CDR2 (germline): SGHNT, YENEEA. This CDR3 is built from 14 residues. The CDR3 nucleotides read TGTGCCAGCAGCTTAGCGGGCGGCCGGGGGGAGCAGTTCTTC. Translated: CASSLAGGRGEQFF.